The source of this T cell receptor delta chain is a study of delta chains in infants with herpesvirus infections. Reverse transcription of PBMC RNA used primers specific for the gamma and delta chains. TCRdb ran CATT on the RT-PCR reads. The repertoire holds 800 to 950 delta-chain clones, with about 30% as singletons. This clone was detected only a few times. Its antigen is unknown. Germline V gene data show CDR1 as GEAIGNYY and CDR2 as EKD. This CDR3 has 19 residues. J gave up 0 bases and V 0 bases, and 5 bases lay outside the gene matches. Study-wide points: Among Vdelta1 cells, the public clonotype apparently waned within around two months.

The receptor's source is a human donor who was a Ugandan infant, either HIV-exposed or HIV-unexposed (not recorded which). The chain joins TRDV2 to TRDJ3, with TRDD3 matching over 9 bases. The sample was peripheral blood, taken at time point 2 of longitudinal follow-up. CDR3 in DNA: TGTGCCTGTGACACCGTACTGGGGGACCCCTCCTGGGACACCCGACAGATGTTTTTC. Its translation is CACDTVLGDPSWDTRQMFF.